The clone carrying this T cell receptor beta chain was counted at least ten times. Its antigen is unidentified. TCRdb itself ran the reads through MiXCR, one entry per CDR3 protein. The sample consists of 600,000 to 700,000 distinct CDR3 sequences, around 32% of them appearing once. This entry comes from a study of T cell repertoires in cytomegalovirus infection. The germline CDR1 and CDR2 sequences are SGHTA and FQGNSA. The CDR3 runs to 14 residues. V dropped 4 bases and J dropped 4 bases, with 13 bases sitting between them. Specimen: cultured PBMCs, collected from culture after CMV antigen stimulation. The sequence was collected from a human donor in good health (CMV status not recorded). Some clones in this sample may be carry-over from other donors' samples. This rearrangement joins TRBV7-2 to TRBJ2-5; the D call may be TRBD1 or TRBD2 (5 bases each). CDR3 region: CASSSRSGRETQYF. The CDR3 DNA reads as TGTGCCAGCAGCTCCCGTTCAGGGAGAGAGACCCAGTACTTC.